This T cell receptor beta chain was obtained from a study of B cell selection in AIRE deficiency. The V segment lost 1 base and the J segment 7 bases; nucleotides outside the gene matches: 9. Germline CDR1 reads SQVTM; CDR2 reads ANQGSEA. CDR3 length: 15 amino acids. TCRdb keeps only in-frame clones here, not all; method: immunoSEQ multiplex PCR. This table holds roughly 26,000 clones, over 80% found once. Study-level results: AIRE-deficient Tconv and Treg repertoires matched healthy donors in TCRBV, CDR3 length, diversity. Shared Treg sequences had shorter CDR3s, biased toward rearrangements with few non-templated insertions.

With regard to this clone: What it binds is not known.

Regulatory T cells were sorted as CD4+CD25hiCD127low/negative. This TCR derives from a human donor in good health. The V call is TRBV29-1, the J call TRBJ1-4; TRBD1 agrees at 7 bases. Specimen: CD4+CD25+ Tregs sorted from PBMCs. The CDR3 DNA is TGCAGCGTTGAAGGCCCCCCGGCAGGGGGTGAAAAACTGTTTTTT. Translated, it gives CSVEGPPAGGEKLFF.